The clone carrying this T cell receptor (beta chain) was counted ten times or more. TCR alpha and beta CDR3 regions were amplified from RNA using iRepertoire nested multiplex PCR. For one-step reverse transcription and amplification, 100-400 ng of tissue mRNA or PBMC total RNA was used. A single record per CDR3 protein comes from TCRdb applying MiXCR to the multiplex PCR reads. The table has about 110,000 distinct CDR3 sequences, around a quarter seen once; the top ten hold under 45%. This entry comes from a study of glioma-infiltrating T cells. The sample was glioma tissue, nonneoplastic brain tissue, or PBMCs (not recorded which). The clonotype originates from a human donor with low-grade glioma or glioblastoma, undergoing nonglioma brain surgery, or in good health (not recorded which).

The CDR3 DNA is TGTGCCAGCTCACAATCCACAGGGTTCTCCTACGAGCAGTACTTC. As protein: CASSQSTGFSYEQYF. The genes are TRBV18 and TRBJ2-7, with a tentative D call TRBD1 (6 bases). V shed 4 bases and J shed 0 bases, with 13 bases lying between them. This CDR3 is 15 amino acids long. Per germline, CDR1 KGHSH and CDR2 LQKENI.